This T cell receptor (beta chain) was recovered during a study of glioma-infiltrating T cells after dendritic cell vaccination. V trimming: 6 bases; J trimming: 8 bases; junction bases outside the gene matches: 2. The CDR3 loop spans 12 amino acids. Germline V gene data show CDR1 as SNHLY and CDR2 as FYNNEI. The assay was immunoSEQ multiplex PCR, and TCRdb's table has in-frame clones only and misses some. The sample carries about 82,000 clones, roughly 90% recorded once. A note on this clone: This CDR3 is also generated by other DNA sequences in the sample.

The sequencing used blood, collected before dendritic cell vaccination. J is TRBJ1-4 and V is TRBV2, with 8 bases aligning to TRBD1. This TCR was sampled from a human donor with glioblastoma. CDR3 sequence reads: CASRQGGEKLFF. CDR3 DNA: TGTGCCAGCAGACAGGGGGGAGAAAAACTGTTTTTT.